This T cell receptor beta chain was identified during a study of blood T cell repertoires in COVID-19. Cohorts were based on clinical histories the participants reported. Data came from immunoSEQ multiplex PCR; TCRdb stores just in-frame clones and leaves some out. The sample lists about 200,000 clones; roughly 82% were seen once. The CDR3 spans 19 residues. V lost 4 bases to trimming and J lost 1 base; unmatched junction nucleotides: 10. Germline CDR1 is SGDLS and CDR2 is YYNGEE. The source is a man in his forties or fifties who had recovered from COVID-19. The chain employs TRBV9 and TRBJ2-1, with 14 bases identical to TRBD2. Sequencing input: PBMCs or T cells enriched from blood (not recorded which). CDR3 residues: CASSTPGTSGSGSYNEQFF. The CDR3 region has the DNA TGTGCCAGCAGCACCCCCGGGACTAGCGGGAGTGGGTCCTACAATGAGCAGTTCTTC. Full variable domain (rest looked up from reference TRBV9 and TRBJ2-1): DSGVTQTPKHLITATGQRVTLRCSPRSGDLSVYWYQQSLDQGLQFLIQYYNGEERAKGNILERFSAQQFPDLHSELNLSSLELGDSALYFCASSTPGTSGSGSYNEQFFGPGTRLTVL.